This TCR beta chain was sequenced during a study of blood T cell repertoires in COVID-19. As handled by the study authors: Reference gene primer amplification gave nucleated cell count estimates. Only in-frame clones appear in the TCRdb table, and some are missing; sequencing was by immunoSEQ multiplex PCR. V and J calls and clone size are copied from that table; D and trimming were computed from the DNA. The sample gives around 250,000 clones, about 82% of which show up once; around 5.5% is in the top ten. The CDR3 covers 20 residues. CDR1 and CDR2 (germline): LNHDA, SQIVND (reference sequence). V shed 1 base, J shed 4 bases, and the junction held 14 bases outside the gene matches.

The chain employs TRBV19 and TRBJ2-1, with TRBD2 identical over 12 bases. The receptor comes from a man aged 45-60 years with active or convalescent COVID-19. The sample comprised peripheral blood. The CDR3 sequence is CASSIVASGRARSLYNEQFF. The CDR3 DNA reads as TGTGCCAGTAGTATAGTGGCTAGCGGGAGGGCCAGAAGCCTTTACAATGAGCAGTTCTTC.